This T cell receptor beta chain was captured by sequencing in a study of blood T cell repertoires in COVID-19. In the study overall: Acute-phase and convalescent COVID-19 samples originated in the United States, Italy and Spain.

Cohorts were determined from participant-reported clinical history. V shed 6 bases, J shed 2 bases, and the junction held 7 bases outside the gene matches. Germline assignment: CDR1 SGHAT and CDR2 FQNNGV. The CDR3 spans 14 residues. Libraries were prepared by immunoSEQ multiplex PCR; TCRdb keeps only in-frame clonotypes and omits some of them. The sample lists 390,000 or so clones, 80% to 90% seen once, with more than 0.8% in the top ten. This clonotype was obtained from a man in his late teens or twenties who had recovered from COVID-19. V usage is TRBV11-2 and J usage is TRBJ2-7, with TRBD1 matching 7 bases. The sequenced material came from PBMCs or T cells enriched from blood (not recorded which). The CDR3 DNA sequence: TGTGCCAGCAGGTTTGGGCAGGGGGCCTACGAGCAGTACTTC. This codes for CASRFGQGAYEQYF.